This T cell receptor beta chain was observed in a study of cytomegalovirus exposure and HLA in healthy donors. PCR amplification relied on 60 Vbeta primers (plus 13 Jbeta primers). Profiled with immunoSEQ multiplex PCR; TCRdb holds only in-frame clones, not every one. The profile shows some 180,000 clones, around 75% of them singletons. After removal of 2 bases from V and 4 bases from J, the junction contained 5 bases not matched to a gene. The germline V gene encodes CDR1 SGDLS and CDR2 YYNGEE. The CDR3 has 14 residues. The sample taken for sequencing was PBMCs. This receptor was taken from a woman aged 25 to 45 in good health and CMV-seronegative. The gene calls are TRBV9 and TRBJ2-7; the match to TRBD1 covers 8 bases. Written as DNA, the CDR3 is TGTGCCAGCAGCGTTTTCGGACAGGGTTACGAGCAGTACTTC. This sequence encodes CASSVFGQGYEQYF.